The sequence of this T cell receptor beta chain was determined in a study of metastatic and nonmetastatic thyroid tumors. Study summary: Comparison of repertoires was carried out across blood and tumor or nodule tissue from malignant and benign thyroid patients.

This clone was seen repeatedly, ten times or more. What it binds is unknown. All patients reached thyroid surgery having received no treatment beforehand. General study points: According to reports, the diversity of TCR beta was significantly higher in malignant thyroid tumors than in benign nodules, and this held in both blood and tumor samples.

How the authors handled the data: For papillary thyroid cancer, a distant-metastasis classifier was constructed from CDR3 differences observed across clinicopathological groups. TCRdb ran MiXCR on the PCR reads. Clone size and V and J calls follow TCRdb, not the original study. Counted here are some 30,000 clones, 10% to 14% occurring once; the ten biggest clones make up about 16%. The germline gives CDR1 SGHRS, CDR2 YFSETQ. The CDR3 runs to 15 residues. The V and J ends lost 0 bases and 1 base respectively, with 10 bases between them. Material: blood. This chain joins TRBV5-1 and TRBJ1-1; D is unresolved. The TCR sequence derives from a female donor with papillary thyroid cancer or a benign thyroid nodule (not recorded which). Some clones in this sample may be carry-over from other donors' samples. The CDR3 reads CASSLDGQRNTEAFF. DNA for the CDR3: TGCGCCAGCAGCTTGGACGGTCAGAGGAACACTGAAGCTTTCTTT.